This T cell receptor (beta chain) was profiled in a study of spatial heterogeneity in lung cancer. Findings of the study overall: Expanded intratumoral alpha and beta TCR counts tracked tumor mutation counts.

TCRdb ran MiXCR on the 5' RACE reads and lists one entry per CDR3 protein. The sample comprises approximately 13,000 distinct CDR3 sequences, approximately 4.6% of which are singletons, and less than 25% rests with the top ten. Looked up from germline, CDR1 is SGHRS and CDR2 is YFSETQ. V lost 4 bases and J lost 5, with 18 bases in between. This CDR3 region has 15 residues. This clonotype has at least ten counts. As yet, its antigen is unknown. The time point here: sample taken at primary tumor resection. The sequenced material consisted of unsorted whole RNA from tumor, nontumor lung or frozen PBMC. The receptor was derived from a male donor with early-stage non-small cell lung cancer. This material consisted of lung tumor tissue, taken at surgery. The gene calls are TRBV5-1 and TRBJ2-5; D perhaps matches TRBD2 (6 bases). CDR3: CASSGGTTAGETQYF. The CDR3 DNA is TGCGCCAGCAGCGGCGGGACCACGGCTGGGGAGACCCAGTACTTC. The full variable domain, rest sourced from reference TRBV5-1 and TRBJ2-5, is KAGVTQTPRYLIKTRGQQVTLSCSPISGHRSVSWYQQTPGQGLQFLFEYFSETQRNKGNFPGRFSGRQFSNSRSEMNVSTLELGDSALYLCASSGGTTAGETQYFGPGTRLLVL.